This T cell receptor beta chain is drawn from a study of shared clonotypes between healthy human individuals. Notes on the study in general: Apart from blood, nothing was sampled; tissue repertoires likely differ.

In regard to this clone: Its antigen is unknown.

Investigators spread the genomic DNA of each subset evenly over several immunoSEQ plates. TCRdb's table, derived via immunoSEQ multiplex PCR, lists solely in-frame clones and lacks some. The table has over 2 million clones, about 94% seen once. In germline, CDR1 is MNHNS, CDR2 SASEGT. CDR3 length equals 16 residues. V dropped 2 bases and J dropped 1; count of bases not matched to a gene: 3. The naive CD8 fraction comprised CD45RO-negative cells positively selected for CCR7 and excluded terminally differentiated effector memory CD45RA+ cells. This chain links TRBV6-1 with TRBJ2-5, with 11 bases fitting TRBD2. The sequenced sample consisted of naive CD8+ T cells sorted from blood. The clonotype comes from a man younger than 35 in good health. This CDR3 reads CASSEWTSGPQETQYF. CDR3 coding DNA: TGTGCCAGCAGTGAATGGACTAGCGGGCCCCAAGAGACCCAGTACTTC.